The entry below gives a single TCR beta chain sequence along with its context. The data originate from a study of blood T cell repertoires in COVID-19. As for the study in general: There were acute and convalescent COVID-19 samples, and they came from the United States, Italy and Spain. Sample material is recorded as cDNA or gDNA derived from T cells, B-cell-depleted T cells, or PBMCs.

Trimming at V came to 3 bases and at J to 4 bases, leaving 8 bases not matched to a gene. The germline V gene encodes CDR1 SGHDN and CDR2 FVKESK. The CDR3 consists of 16 residues. As processed by the authors: Counts of nucleated cells, estimated from reference gene primer amplification, were obtained. Libraries were prepared by immunoSEQ multiplex PCR; TCRdb keeps only in-frame clonotypes and omits some of them. V, J and clone size were drawn from that table, and D and trimming were deduced from the DNA. The sample lists 50,000 to 80,000 clones; around 90% were seen once. The receptor was isolated from a woman aged 80 or over with active COVID-19. The chain is built from TRBV14 and TRBJ2-1; 8 bases fit TRBD1. The sequenced material came from peripheral blood. CDR3 residues: CASSHLRDRPYNEQFF. Here the CDR3 DNA reads TGTGCCAGCAGCCATCTCCGGGACAGGCCATACAATGAGCAGTTCTTC. Drawing the rest from reference TRBV14 and TRBJ2-1, the complete variable domain is EAGVTQFPSHSVIEKGQTVTLRCDPISGHDNLYWYRRVMGKEIKFLLHFVKESKQDESGMPNNRFLAERTGGTYSTLKVQPAELEDSGVYFCASSHLRDRPYNEQFFGPGTRLTVL.